The 19 T cell receptor beta chains in this list originate from one sample, sequenced in a study of blood T cell repertoires in COVID-19. This table comes from immunoSEQ multiplex PCR, and its TCRdb copy is limited to in-frame clones, with some not included. The data hold fewer than 200,000 clones, with approximately 85% observed a single time. Material for sequencing was peripheral blood. All receptors derive from a man aged 40-49 years with acute or convalescent COVID-19.

This rearrangement joins TRBV29-1 to TRBJ1-5; D gene ambiguous. Trimming shortened V by 4 bases and J by 3 bases, and 10 bases separated the two germline ends. The CDR3 covers 13 residues. CDR1 and CDR2 from the germline V gene are SQVTM and ANQGSEA. CDR3 sequence: CSVVAGSNQPQHF. In DNA, the CDR3 is TGCAGCGTTGTGGCGGGTTCCAATCAGCCCCAGCATTTT.

V is TRBV28 and J is TRBJ1-6, with 7 bases lining up with TRBD1. V gave up 3 bases and J gave up 7 bases; unmatched junction bases: 6. Germline V gene lookup returns CDR1 MDHEN and CDR2 SYDVKM. There are 15 residues in the CDR3. DNA of the CDR3: TGTGCCAGCAGTTTGTGGACAGGTGGAAATTCACCCCTCCACTTT. As protein: CASSLWTGGNSPLHF. Supplemented by reference TRBV28 and TRBJ1-6, the full variable domain reads DVKVTQSSRYLVKRTGEKVFLECVQDMDHENMFWYRQDPGLGLRLIYFSYDVKMKEKGDIPEGYSVSREKKERFSLILESASTNQTSMYLCASSLWTGGNSPLHFGNGTRLTVT.

The chain recombines TRBV7-9 with TRBJ1-2; 9 bases are shared with TRBD1. The CDR3 contains 16 residues. Germline V gene data show CDR1 as SEHNR and CDR2 as FQNEAQ (reference sequence). V was pared by 5 bases and J by 6 bases, with 13 bases of the junction left unmatched. The CDR3 DNA reads as TGTGCCAGCAGCACGCGGACAGGGGAACGTGGGCATGGCTACACCTTC. Its protein is CASSTRTGERGHGYTF. Full variable domain (outside the CDR3, taken from reference TRBV7-9 and TRBJ1-2): DTGVSQNPRHKITKRGQNVTFRCDPISEHNRLYWYRQTLGQGPEFLTYFQNEAQLEKSRLLSDRFSAERPKGSFSTLEIQRTEQGDSAMYLCASSTRTGERGHGYTFGSGTRLTVV.

The rearrangement uses TRBV6-5 and TRBJ2-3, with TRBD2 identical over 10 bases. Trimming removed 4 bases from V and 2 bases from J; junction bases left unmatched: 6. This CDR3 comprises 16 residues. Germline values: CDR1 MNHEY, CDR2 SVGAGI. The CDR3 loop reads CASSSLAGANTDTQYF. In nucleotides, the CDR3 is TGTGCCAGCAGTTCTCTAGCGGGGGCCAACACAGATACGCAGTATTTT.

The gene calls are TRBV18 and TRBJ1-1, with 8 bases identical to TRBD1. The CDR3 is made up of 15 amino acids. The V gene's germline CDR1 is KGHSH and CDR2 LQKENI. V shed 3 bases and J 4 bases; nucleotides not matched to a gene: 7. In DNA, the CDR3 is TGTGCCAGCTCACCGATAGGACAGGGTGCCACTGAAGCTTTCTTT. As protein: CASSPIGQGATEAFF.

This chain connects TRBV2 to TRBJ1-3; D may be TRBD1 (5 bases). In germline, CDR1 is SNHLY, CDR2 FYNNEI. The CDR3 has 14 residues. V lost 5 bases to trimming and J lost 0 bases, with 8 bases between them. The CDR3 sequence: CASSLQASGNTIYF. DNA of the CDR3: TGTGCCAGCAGTCTACAGGCCTCTGGAAACACCATATATTTT.

The chain has TRBV20-1 and TRBJ1-2, with D possibly matching TRBD1 (5 bases). Germline V lookup: CDR1 DFQATT, CDR2 SNEGSKA (reference sequence). The CDR3 runs to 11 residues. V lost 6 bases and J 4 bases, leaving 9 bases between the germline ends. This CDR3 reads CSAGGTYGYTF. The CDR3 nucleotides are TGCAGTGCCGGGGGTACCTATGGCTACACCTTC.

This chain links TRBV9 with TRBJ2-6; D remains unclear. CDR3 length equals 18 residues. The germline gives CDR1 SGDLS, CDR2 YYNGEE. Trimming removed 0 bases at V and 0 bases at J, with 13 bases between. CDR3: CASSVDWQASSGANVLTF. The DNA of the CDR3 is TGTGCCAGCAGCGTAGACTGGCAGGCCAGCTCTGGGGCCAACGTCCTGACTTTC. Based on the CDR3 plus reference TRBV9 and TRBJ2-6, the full variable domain is DSGVTQTPKHLITATGQRVTLRCSPRSGDLSVYWYQQSLDQGLQFLIQYYNGEERAKGNILERFSAQQFPDLHSELNLSSLELGDSALYFCASSVDWQASSGANVLTFGAGSRLTVL.

The chain employs TRBV19 and TRBJ1-1; a possible D gene is TRBD1 (6 bases). In germline, CDR1 is LNHDA, CDR2 SQIVND (reference sequence). The CDR3 is made up of 14 amino acids. Between the trimmed V and J ends, which lost 1 base and 5 bases, there was a span of 11 bases. DNA of the CDR3: TGTGCCAGTAGTATAGTCAGGGGAGAGACTGAAGCTTTCTTT. Protein product: CASSIVRGETEAFF.

The chain joins TRBV9 to TRBJ2-2; D is undetermined. The CDR3 spans 12 residues. Trimming shortened V by 3 bases and J by 5 bases, and 5 bases separated the two germline ends. Germline V lookup: CDR1 SGDLS, CDR2 YYNGEE. The CDR3 spells CASSGQTGELFF. The CDR3 region has the DNA TGTGCCAGCAGCGGTCAAACCGGGGAGCTGTTTTTT.

This clone appeared once. The CDR3 sequence: CASSFLDRNYGYTF. The CDR3, as DNA: TGTGCCAGCAGCTTCCTCGACAGAAACTATGGCTACACCTTC. V gene TRBV5-4 combines with J gene TRBJ1-2; tentative D call: TRBD1 (5 bases). The germline V and J ends were trimmed by 2 bases and 2 bases, with 10 bases remaining between them. The CDR3 runs to 14 residues. Germline V gene sequence: CDR1 SGHNT, CDR2 YYREEE (reference sequence).

This clone has just a few counts. V is TRBV9 and J is TRBJ1-2; a possible D gene is TRBD1 (6 bases). Looked up from germline, CDR1 is SGDLS and CDR2 is YYNGEE. V lost 3 bases, J lost 8 bases, and 11 bases lay in between. This CDR3 has 12 amino acids. The CDR3 region is CASSAGVYGYTF. DNA for the CDR3: TGTGCCAGCAGCGCAGGGGTCTACGGCTACACCTTC.

This chain links TRBV18 with TRBJ2-5; 9 nucleotides align to TRBD2. There are 13 residues in the CDR3. The ends lost 3 bases at V and 4 bases at J; junction bases unmatched: 0. Germline loops: CDR1 KGHSH, CDR2 LQKENI. CDR3 loop: CASSPREGETQYF. In DNA form, the CDR3 reads TGTGCCAGCTCACCGCGGGAGGGAGAGACCCAGTACTTC.

The CDR3, as DNA: TGTGCCAGCAGCTCCGGGACAGGGAAATACAATGAGCAGTTCTTC. Its protein product is CASSSGTGKYNEQFF. The chain carries TRBV7-9 and TRBJ2-1, with 9 bases lining up with TRBD1. The CDR3 contains 15 residues. From germline, CDR1 is SEHNR and CDR2 FQNEAQ (reference sequence). Trimming at V came to 4 bases and at J to 4 bases, leaving 5 bases not matched to a gene.

This clone has only one observation. The rearrangement links TRBV6-6 to TRBJ2-3, with 11 bases fitting TRBD1. This CDR3 has 15 residues. Germline loops: CDR1 MNHNY, CDR2 SVGAGI (reference sequence). Losses at the gene ends were 6 bases for V and 5 bases for J; bases not matched to a gene: 7. CDR3 amino acids: CASRIGQGAGDTQYF. CDR3 bases: TGTGCCAGCAGGATCGGACAGGGGGCAGGAGATACGCAGTATTTT.

The gene calls are TRBV10-2 and TRBJ2-4, with 7 bases matching TRBD2. The germline gives CDR1 WSHSY, CDR2 SAAADI. V gave up 5 bases and J gave up 0 bases; unmatched junction bases: 16. The CDR3 has 19 residues. The chain's CDR3 is CASSSLFFSSGLAKNIQYF. In DNA, the CDR3 is TGCGCCAGCAGTTCACTCTTTTTTTCTAGCGGACTAGCCAAAAACATTCAGTACTTC.

The chain joins TRBV5-1 to TRBJ2-1; TRBD1 agrees at 7 bases. The V gene's germline CDR1 is SGHRS and CDR2 YFSETQ. The CDR3 sequence is 16 residues long. The ends lost 0 bases at V and 0 bases at J; junction bases unmatched: 3. CDR3 nucleotide sequence: TGCGCCAGCAGCTTGGGCCGGGACAGCTCCTACAATGAGCAGTTCTTC. The encoded protein is CASSLGRDSSYNEQFF.

This clone appeared once. V usage is TRBV6-6 and J usage is TRBJ2-5, with TRBD1 matching 9 bases. With 4 bases clipped from V and 2 bases from J, the junction kept 2 bases outside the gene matches. CDR1 and CDR2 from the germline V gene are MNHNY and SVGAGI (reference sequence). The CDR3 runs 14 residues. Here the CDR3 reads CASSWGTGQETQYF. CDR3 nucleotides: TGTGCCAGCAGTTGGGGGACAGGGCAAGAGACCCAGTACTTC.

CDR3 DNA: TGTGCCAGCAGCTTAGCCGGGAGTCGCACAGATACGCAGTATTTT. Its translation is CASSLAGSRTDTQYF. J is TRBJ2-3 and V is TRBV11-2; tentatively, D is TRBD2 (6 bases). The CDR3 is 15 amino acids. The germline CDR1 and CDR2 sequences are SGHAT and FQNNGV. V gave up 1 base and J gave up 1 base, with 9 bases separating them.